Included here is one T cell receptor beta chain sequence, with context. This CDR3 region has 15 residues. Germline CDR1 MGHRA, CDR2 YSYEKL. The ends were cut back, 1 base at V and 4 bases at J, with 10 bases in the middle. These data come from a study of Ad26.COV2.S vaccination and SARS-CoV-2 variants. The treatment: over 15 received Ad26.COV2.S at low or high dose, single or two shots; several received placebo; per-sample allocation not given. The samples were gathered on day 63 after the first injection of vaccine or placebo. Its platform was an Ad26 vector, and its expressed antigen was Wuhan-strain SARS-CoV-2 spike. Some clones are missing from TCRdb's copy, which holds only in-frame ones; the method was immunoSEQ multiplex PCR. The table has roughly 350,000 clones, around 88% seen once; the top ten hold approximately 5%.

This material consisted of peripheral blood, taken in a trial of Ad26.COV2.S vaccine versus placebo. This chain uses TRBV4-1 with TRBJ1-4; TRBD1 is a possible D gene (6 bases). The receptor was isolated from a person between 18 and 65 years old who received the Ad26.COV2.S COVID-19 vaccine or a placebo. The CDR3 region is CASSQAGAGNEKLFF. Written as DNA, the CDR3 is TGCGCCAGCAGCCAAGCAGGGGCAGGTAATGAAAAACTGTTTTTT.